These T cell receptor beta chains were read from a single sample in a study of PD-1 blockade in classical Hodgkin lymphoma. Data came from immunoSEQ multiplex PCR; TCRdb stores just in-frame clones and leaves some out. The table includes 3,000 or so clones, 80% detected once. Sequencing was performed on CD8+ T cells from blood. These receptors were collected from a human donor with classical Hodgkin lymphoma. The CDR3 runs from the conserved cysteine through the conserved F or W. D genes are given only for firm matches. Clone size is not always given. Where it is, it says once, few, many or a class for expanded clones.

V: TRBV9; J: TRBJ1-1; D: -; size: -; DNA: TGTGCCAGCAGCCACGAGGGGGACGGAACTGAAGCTTTCTTT; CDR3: CASSHEGDGTEAFF
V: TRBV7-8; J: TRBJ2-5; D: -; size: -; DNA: TGTGCCAGCAGCTTCGGGTGGGAGCAGTACTTC; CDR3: CASSFGWEQYF
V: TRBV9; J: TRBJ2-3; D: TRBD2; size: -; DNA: TGTGCCAGCAGCGTAGAAGACTTCGGGGGGGATACGCAGTATTTT; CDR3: CASSVEDFGGDTQYF
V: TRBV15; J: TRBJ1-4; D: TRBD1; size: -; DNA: TGTGCCACCGGAGAACAGGGGTATAATGAAAAACTGTTTTTT; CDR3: CATGEQGYNEKLFF
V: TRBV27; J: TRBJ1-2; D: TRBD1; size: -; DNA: TGTGCCAGCAGCCCCGGGACAGATTCCTATGGCTACACCTTC; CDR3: CASSPGTDSYGYTF
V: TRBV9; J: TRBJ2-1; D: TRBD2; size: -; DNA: TGTGCCAGCAGCACCCCGGGACTAGCGGGAGGTGGGGAATGGTACAATGAGCAGTTCTTC; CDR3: CASSTPGLAGGGEWYNEQFF
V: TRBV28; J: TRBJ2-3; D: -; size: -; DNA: TGTGCCAGCAGTTTCATCGGTTTCGGGAGCACAGATACGCAGTATTTT; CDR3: CASSFIGFGSTDTQYF
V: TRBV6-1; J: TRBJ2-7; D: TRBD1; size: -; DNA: TGTGCCAGCAGTGAAGAAGGGACAGGGGGCTACGAGCAGTACTTC; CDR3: CASSEEGTGGYEQYF
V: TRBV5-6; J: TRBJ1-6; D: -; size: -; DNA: TGTGCCAGCAGCTTCAGGGGTTTGGTGTATAATTCACCCCTCCACTTT; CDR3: CASSFRGLVYNSPLHF
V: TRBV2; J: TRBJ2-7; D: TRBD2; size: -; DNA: TGTGCCAGCAGTGTACCCCTAGGGTATGCGGGAGGGCCAATAGACGAGCAGTACTTC; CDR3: CASSVPLGYAGGPIDEQYF
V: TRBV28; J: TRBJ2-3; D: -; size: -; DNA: TGTGCCAGCAGTTTATATGGTTCCGCAGATACGCAGTATTTT; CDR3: CASSLYGSADTQYF
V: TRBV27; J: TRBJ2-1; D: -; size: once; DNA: TGTGCCAGCAGTTTTTCCCCGACAATCTACAATGAGCAGTTCTTC; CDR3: CASSFSPTIYNEQFF
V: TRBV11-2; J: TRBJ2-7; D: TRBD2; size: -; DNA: TGTGCCAGCAGCCCGGGACTAGCGGGAGAGAACGAGCAGTACTTC; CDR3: CASSPGLAGENEQYF
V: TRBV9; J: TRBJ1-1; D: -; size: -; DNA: TGTGCCAGCAGCGTAGGTATACAGGGTCCAGCTGAAGCTTTCTTT; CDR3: CASSVGIQGPAEAFF
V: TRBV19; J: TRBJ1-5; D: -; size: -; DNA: TGTGCCAGTAGTATAGATGGGGGTCCTCGGCAGCCCCAGCATTTT; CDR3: CASSIDGGPRQPQHF
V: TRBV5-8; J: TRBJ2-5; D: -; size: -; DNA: TGTGCCAGCAGCTTGGGTAGGGGTAGGGAGACCCAGTACTTC; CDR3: CASSLGRGRETQYF
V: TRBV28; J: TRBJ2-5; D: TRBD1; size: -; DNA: TGTGCCAGCAACCCGGACAGGGAAGGGGAGACCCAGTACTTC; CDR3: CASNPDREGETQYF
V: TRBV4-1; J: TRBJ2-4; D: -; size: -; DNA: TGCGCCAGCAGCGCTCTTAGCTTTGTGCAACTAGCCAAAAACATTCAGTACTTC; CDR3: CASSALSFVQLAKNIQYF
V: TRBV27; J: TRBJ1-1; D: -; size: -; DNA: TGTGCCAGCAGTTTATCGGCCGGGGCCCGGAACACTGAAGCTTTCTTT; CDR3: CASSLSAGARNTEAFF
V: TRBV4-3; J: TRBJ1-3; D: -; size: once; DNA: TGCGCCAGCAGCCAAGCCGAGGGGGGTGGAAACACCATATATTTT; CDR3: CASSQAEGGGNTIYF
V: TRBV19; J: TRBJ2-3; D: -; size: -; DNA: TGTGCCAGTAACTCCCACTTGTCAGATACGCAGTATTTT; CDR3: CASNSHLSDTQYF
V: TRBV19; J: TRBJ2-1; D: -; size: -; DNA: TGTGCCTCATCGGATAGACTGTTCGATGAGCAGTTCTTC; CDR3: CASSDRLFDEQFF
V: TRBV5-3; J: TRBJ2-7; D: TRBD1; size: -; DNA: TGTGCCAGCAGGGACGGGACAGGTCACGAGCAGTACTTC; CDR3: CASRDGTGHEQYF
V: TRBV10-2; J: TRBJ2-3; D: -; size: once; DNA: TGCGCCAGCAGACCAGCCCCCCAGGGGTACACAGATACGCAGTATTTT; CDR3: CASRPAPQGYTDTQYF
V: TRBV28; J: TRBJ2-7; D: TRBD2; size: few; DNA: TGTGCCAGCAGTACCATAAAGACTAGCGGGAGGGCCAAGGACGAGCAGTACTTC; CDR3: CASSTIKTSGRAKDEQYF
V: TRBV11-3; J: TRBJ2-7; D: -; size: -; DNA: TGTGCCAGCAGCTTAGATTTTGCCGGGCAGCAGTACTTC; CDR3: CASSLDFAGQQYF
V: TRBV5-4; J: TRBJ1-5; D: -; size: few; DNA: TGTGCCAGCAGCTTGGTCTATTCGCATTGGGGTCAGCCCCAGCATTTT; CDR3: CASSLVYSHWGQPQHF
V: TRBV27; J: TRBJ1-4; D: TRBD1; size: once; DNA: TGTGCCAGCAGTTTAACGGGACAGGGGGTGACTAATGAAAAACTGTTTTTT; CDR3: CASSLTGQGVTNEKLFF
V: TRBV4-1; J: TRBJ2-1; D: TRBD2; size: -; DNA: TGCGCCAGCAGCCCATCTCCGGCGGGAGGGGACAATGAGCAGTTCTTC; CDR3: CASSPSPAGGDNEQFF
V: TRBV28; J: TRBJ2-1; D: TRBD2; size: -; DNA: TGTGCCAGCAGCCCACTAGCGGGATCCTACAATGAGCAGTTCTTC; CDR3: CASSPLAGSYNEQFF
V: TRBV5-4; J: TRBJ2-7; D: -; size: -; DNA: TGTGCCAGCAGCTTGAATGGTCTTTACTACGAGCAGTACTTC; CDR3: CASSLNGLYYEQYF
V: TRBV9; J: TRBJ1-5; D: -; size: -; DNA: TGTGCCAGCAGCGTAGGGGTGGGGGGTGGTCAGCCCCAGCATTTT; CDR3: CASSVGVGGGQPQHF
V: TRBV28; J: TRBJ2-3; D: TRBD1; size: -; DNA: TGTGCCAGCACCCTGGGACAGGCTCGTGCAGATACGCAGTATTTT; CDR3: CASTLGQARADTQYF
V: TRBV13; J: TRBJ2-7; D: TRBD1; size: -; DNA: TGTGCCAGCAGCGTGGGACAGGGATACTCCTACGAGCAGTACTTC; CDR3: CASSVGQGYSYEQYF
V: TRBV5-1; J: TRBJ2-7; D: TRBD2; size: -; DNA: TGCGCCAGCAGCGAGGGACTAGCGGGAGCCTACGAGCAGTACTTC; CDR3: CASSEGLAGAYEQYF
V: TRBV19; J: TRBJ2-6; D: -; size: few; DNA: TGTGCCAGTAGTAACTTCCCGGGAACTGGGGCCAACGTCCTGACTTTC; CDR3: CASSNFPGTGANVLTF
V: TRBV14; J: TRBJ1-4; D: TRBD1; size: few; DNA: TGTGCCAGCAGCCAACTGGGACAGGGTAATGAAAAACTGTTTTTT; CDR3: CASSQLGQGNEKLFF
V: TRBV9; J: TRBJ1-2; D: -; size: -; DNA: TGTGCCAGCAGCGTATCATGGGCTAACTATGGCTACACCTTC; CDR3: CASSVSWANYGYTF
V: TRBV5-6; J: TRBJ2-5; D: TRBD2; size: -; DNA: TGTGCCAGCAGCTTGGGGGGACTAGGGGAGACCCAGTACTTC; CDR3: CASSLGGLGETQYF
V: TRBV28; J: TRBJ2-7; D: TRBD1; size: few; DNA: TGTGCCAGCAGACCGACAGGGACCTCCTACGAGCAGTACTTC; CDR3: CASRPTGTSYEQYF
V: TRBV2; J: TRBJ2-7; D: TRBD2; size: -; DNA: TGTGCCAGCAGTGTACCCCTAGGGTATGCGGGAGGGCCAATAGACGAGCAGTACTTC; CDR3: CASSVPLGYAGGPIDEQYF
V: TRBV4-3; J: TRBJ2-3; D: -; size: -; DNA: TGCGCCAGCAGCCAAGGGGTTGCTAGAGACACAGATACGCAGTATTTT; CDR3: CASSQGVARDTDTQYF
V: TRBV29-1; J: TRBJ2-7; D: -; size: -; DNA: TGCAGCGTTGAAGAAGAGGTGGGTGACGAGCAGTACTTC; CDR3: CSVEEEVGDEQYF
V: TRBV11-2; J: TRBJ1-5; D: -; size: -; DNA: TGTGCCAGCAGCTTGGCAGTCTTACAGCCCCAGCATTTT; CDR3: CASSLAVLQPQHF
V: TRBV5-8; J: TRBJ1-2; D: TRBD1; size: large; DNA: TGTGCCAGCAGCTTGGTTTTATATTGGCTTGACAGGGGTTATGGCTACACCTTC; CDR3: CASSLVLYWLDRGYGYTF